The 9 T cell receptor beta chains reported below all come from one sample, sequenced in a study of T cell changes during pregnancy in multiple sclerosis. Some clones are missing from TCRdb's copy, which holds only in-frame ones; the method was immunoSEQ multiplex PCR. The table shows under 55,000 clones, with roughly nine tenths occurring only once. Source: CD8+ T cells from peripheral blood mononuclear cells, taken after pregnancy. The receptor source for this set is a female donor with multiple sclerosis, enrolled in a pregnancy study.

This chain connects TRBV2 to TRBJ2-2; D is uncertain. CDR3 length: 12 residues. Germline CDR1 SNHLY, CDR2 FYNNEI. V lost 7 bases and J lost 6, with 9 bases in between. CDR3 region: CASIVSAGELFF. As DNA, the CDR3 is TGTGCCAGCATCGTAAGCGCCGGGGAGCTGTTTTTT.

This chain joins TRBV6-1 and TRBJ1-1; 10 bases line up with TRBD1. Germline V gene sequence: CDR1 MNHNS, CDR2 SASEGT. There are 17 residues in the CDR3. V dropped 2 bases and J dropped 0; count of bases not matched to a gene: 6. CDR3 protein: CASSEYLTGGMNTEAFF. The CDR3 DNA is TGTGCCAGCAGTGAATATTTGACAGGGGGCATGAACACTGAAGCTTTCTTT.

The gene calls are TRBV11-3 and TRBJ2-5, with TRBD2 matching over 8 bases. The CDR3 has 16 residues. Germline values: CDR1 SGHNT, CDR2 YENEEA. Unmatched junction bases numbered 6, after V lost 0 bases and J lost 3 bases. CDR3 loop: CASSLDRGGNEETQYF. CDR3 bases: TGTGCCAGCAGCTTAGATCGGGGGGGGAATGAAGAGACCCAGTACTTC.

This chain joins TRBV7-3 and TRBJ2-1; no clear D gene. Germline-derived CDR1 and CDR2 are SGHTA and FQGTGA. With 0 bases removed from V and 0 bases from J, the gap between germline ends came to 3 bases. The CDR3 loop spans 14 amino acids. CDR3 DNA: TGTGCCAGCAGCTTAACCAACTCCTACAATGAGCAGTTCTTC. Translation gives CASSLTNSYNEQFF.

The V gene is TRBV19, the J gene TRBJ2-7; tentative D call: TRBD1 (6 bases). The germline V and J ends were trimmed by 3 bases and 5 bases, with 11 bases remaining between them. This CDR3 comprises 13 residues. The germline V gene encodes CDR1 LNHDA and CDR2 SQIVND (reference sequence). CDR3 nucleotides: TGTGCCAGTAGTATGAAGGACAGCCACGAGCAGTACTTC. Translated, it gives CASSMKDSHEQYF.

The rearrangement uses TRBV5-1 and TRBJ1-4, with TRBD1 matching over 8 bases. The CDR3 runs 14 residues. V trimming: 4 bases; J trimming: 4 bases; junction bases outside the gene matches: 3. Germline lookup yields CDR1 SGHRS and CDR2 YFSETQ. The CDR3, as DNA: TGCGCCAGCAGCCGGGACAGGATTAATGAAAAACTGTTTTTT. It codes for CASSRDRINEKLFF.

The rearrangement uses TRBV11-2 and TRBJ1-2; the match to TRBD1 covers 7 bases. V lost 4 bases and J lost 4; bases outside the gene matches: 18. CDR3 length equals 18 residues. The germline V gene encodes CDR1 SGHAT and CDR2 FQNNGV. CDR3 residues: CASSSPGTAEPFAYGYTF. CDR3 nucleotides: TGTGCCAGCAGCTCCCCCGGGACAGCCGAACCGTTCGCCTATGGCTACACCTTC.

The chain has TRBV11-2 and TRBJ2-1; 9 bases are a match to TRBD1. The germline gives CDR1 SGHAT, CDR2 FQNNGV. The CDR3 contains 14 residues. J gave up 8 bases and V 5 bases, and 7 bases lay outside the gene matches. The CDR3 loop reads CASSDRQGGDEQFF. The CDR3 nucleotides read TGTGCCAGCAGCGATCGACAGGGGGGGGATGAGCAGTTCTTC.

This chain connects TRBV6-1 to TRBJ2-1; tentative D call: TRBD2 (6 bases). V was shortened by 8 bases and J by 8 bases, with 22 bases between the two germline ends. CDR3 length: 15 residues. Looked up from germline, CDR1 is MNHNS and CDR2 is SASEGT. In DNA, the CDR3 is TGTGCCAGCGAGAAGTACTCTATCGGGGAGGATGAGCAGTTCTTC. Protein product: CASEKYSIGEDEQFF.